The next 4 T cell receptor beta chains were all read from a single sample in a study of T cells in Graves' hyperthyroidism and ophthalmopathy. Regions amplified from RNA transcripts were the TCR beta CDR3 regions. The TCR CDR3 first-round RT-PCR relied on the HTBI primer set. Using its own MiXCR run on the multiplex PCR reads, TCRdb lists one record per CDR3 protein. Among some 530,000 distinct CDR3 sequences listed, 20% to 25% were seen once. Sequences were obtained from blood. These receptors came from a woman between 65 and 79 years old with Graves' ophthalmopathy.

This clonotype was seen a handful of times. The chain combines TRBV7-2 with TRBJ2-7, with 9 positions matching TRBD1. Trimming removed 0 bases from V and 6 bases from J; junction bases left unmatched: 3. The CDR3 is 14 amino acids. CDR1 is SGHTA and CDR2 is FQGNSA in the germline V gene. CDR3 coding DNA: TGTGCCAGCAGCTTAGCTGGGACAGGGCGCGAGCAGTACTTC. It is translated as CASSLAGTGREQYF.

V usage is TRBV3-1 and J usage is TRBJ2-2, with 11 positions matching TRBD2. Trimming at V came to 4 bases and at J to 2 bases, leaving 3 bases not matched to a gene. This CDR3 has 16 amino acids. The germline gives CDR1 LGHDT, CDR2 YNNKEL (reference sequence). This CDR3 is CASSRGLAGNTGELFF. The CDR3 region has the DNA TGTGCCAGCAGCCGAGGACTAGCGGGTAACACCGGGGAGCTGTTTTTT.

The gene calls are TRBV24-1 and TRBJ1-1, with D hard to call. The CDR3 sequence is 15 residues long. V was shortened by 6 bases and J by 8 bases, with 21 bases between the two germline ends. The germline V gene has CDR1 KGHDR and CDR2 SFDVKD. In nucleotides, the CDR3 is TGTGCCACCAGTTTTTTCTTAGGCACCGATAGGGAAGCTTTCTTT. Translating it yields CATSFFLGTDREAFF.

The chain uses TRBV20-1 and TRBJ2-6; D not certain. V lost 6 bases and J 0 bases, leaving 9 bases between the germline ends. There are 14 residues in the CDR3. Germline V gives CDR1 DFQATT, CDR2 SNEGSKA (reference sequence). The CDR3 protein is CSALGISGANVLTF. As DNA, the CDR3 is TGCAGTGCGCTTGGAATCTCTGGGGCCAACGTCCTGACTTTC.